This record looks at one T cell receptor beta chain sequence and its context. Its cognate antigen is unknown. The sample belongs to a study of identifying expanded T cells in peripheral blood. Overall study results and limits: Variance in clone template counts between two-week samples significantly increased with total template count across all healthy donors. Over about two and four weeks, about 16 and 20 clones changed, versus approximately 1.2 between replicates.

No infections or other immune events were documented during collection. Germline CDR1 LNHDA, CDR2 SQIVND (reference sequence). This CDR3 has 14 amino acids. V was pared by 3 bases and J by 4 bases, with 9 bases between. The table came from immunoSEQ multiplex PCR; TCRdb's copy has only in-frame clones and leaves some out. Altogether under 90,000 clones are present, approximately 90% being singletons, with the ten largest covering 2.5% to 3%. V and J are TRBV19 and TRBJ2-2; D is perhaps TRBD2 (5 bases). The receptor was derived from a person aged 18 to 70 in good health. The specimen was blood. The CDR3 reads CASSMAGVTGELFF. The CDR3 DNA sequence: TGTGCCAGTAGTATGGCCGGGGTCACCGGGGAGCTGTTTTTT.